The sequence of this T cell receptor (beta chain) was determined in a study of T-cell reconstitution after alpha-beta-depleted transplantation in children (dated by TCRdb to 2015 to 2016). With respect to the entire study: Using TCR repertoire profiling, the study quantitatively followed how T-cell immune reconstitution unfolded in children after TCRalphabeta/CD19-depleted allogeneic hematopoietic cell transplantation.

This clonotype was recorded at least ten times. Its recognized antigen is unknown. Base qualities are not provided; no much larger clone lies one nucleotide away. The method behind the library was PCR. TCRdb lists the instrument as Illumina HiSeq 2500. To normalize quantification of the TCRbeta repertoire, the TCR libraries were built with molecular barcoding that relied on unique molecular identifiers. TCRdb took the public reads, trimmed them with fastp at Q25, ran MiXCR for clone calling and kept in-frame beta chains. For every CDR3 protein sequence, its rows merge into one entry that carries the most common genes and DNA. This sample has about 610,000 distinct CDR3 sequences in its table, and 10% of those were observed once. Jointly, the top ten make up roughly 4% of the sample. Reading the germline V gene (reference sequence) gives CDR1 DFQATT and CDR2 SNEGSKA. The CDR3 runs 14 amino acids, cysteine and phenylalanine included. The CDR3 DNA has 42 bases and is translated from base 1. V loses 3 bases, J loses 1 base, and the germline ends lie 10 bases apart.

Sequenced here: PBMCs from the stem cell graft donor, sampled from the stem cell graft. The TCR sequence derives from a human donor who donated a stem cell graft to a child with acute myeloid leukemia. Here the chain combines TRBV20-1 and TRBJ2-1; confidence is insufficient to name the D gene. The sequence in DNA is TGCAGTGCTAGGTCCCCACGGTCCTACAATGAGCAGTTCTTC. Its protein reads: CSARSPRSYNEQFF.